Shown below are 19 T cell receptor beta chains from a single sample sequenced in a study of T cells in Graves' hyperthyroidism and ophthalmopathy (dated by TCRdb to 2018 to 2020). The library was generated by multiplex PCR. The sequencing machine was an Illumina HiSeq 2000. The TCR beta CDR3 regions were amplified from the RNA transcripts. The TCR CDR3 was subjected to a first round of RT-PCR using the HTBI primer set and the Qiagen OneStep RT-PCR kit. TCRdb cleaned the public reads at Q25 with fastp, built clones with MiXCR and kept in-frame beta chains. Each CDR3 protein appears once, grouped with its most common genes and DNA. Present in this sample are about 720,000 distinct CDR3 sequences, roughly 20% of which were seen just once. The ten most abundant clones make up about a sixth of the sample. Sequenced: blood. Every receptor here comes from a woman in her forties or fifties with Graves' hyperthyroidism that later progressed to Graves' ophthalmopathy.

Only a few counts were recorded for this clonotype. The rearrangement links TRBV3-1 to TRBJ2-3; 15 bases are shared with TRBD2. Trimming took 4 bases from V and 7 from J; bases not matched to a gene: 6. Germline V gene sequence: CDR1 LGHDT, CDR2 YNNKEL (reference sequence). The CDR3 sequence is 16 residues long. DNA for the CDR3: TGTGCCAGCAGCCCGGGACTAGCGGGGGGTGGGAATACGCAGTATTTT. Protein product: CASSPGLAGGGNTQYF.

This clonotype was seen many times. This rearrangement joins TRBV18 to TRBJ1-1; the D gene is possibly TRBD1 (5 bases). CDR3 length: 13 residues. Germline V CDR1 and CDR2: KGHSH, LQKENI. The ends were cut back, 3 bases at V and 3 bases at J, with 8 bases in the middle. CDR3 coding DNA: TGTGCCAGCTCACCGGCCAGGGACACTGAAGCTTTCTTT. Encoded protein: CASSPARDTEAFF.

This clonotype has only one observation. The chain links TRBV9 to TRBJ2-1, with 12 bases that match TRBD2. This CDR3 region has 17 residues. CDR1 SGDLS and CDR2 YYNGEE come from the germline V gene. V lost 7 bases to trimming and J lost 0 bases; unmatched junction nucleotides: 8. CDR3 loop: CASARLAGGSSYNEQFF. CDR3 nucleotides: TGTGCCAGCGCGAGGCTAGCGGGGGGGAGCTCCTACAATGAGCAGTTCTTC.

This clonotype was seen ten or more times. V usage is TRBV2 and J usage is TRBJ2-1; D may match TRBD1 or TRBD2 (5 bases each). V shed 8 bases and J shed 2 bases, with 22 bases lying between them. Germline V lookup: CDR1 SNHLY, CDR2 FYNNEI. The CDR3 consists of 17 residues. The CDR3 here is CASEGWDRGNTYNEQFF. The CDR3 nucleotides read TGTGCCAGCGAGGGCTGGGATCGGGGCAACACCTACAATGAGCAGTTCTTC.

This chain joins TRBV12-3 or TRBV12-4 and TRBJ1-2; tentative D call: TRBD1 (6 bases). The CDR3 has 14 residues. V shed 5 bases and J shed 8 bases, with 18 bases lying between them. Written as DNA, the CDR3 is TGTGCCAGCAGTCTTCTTTTGCCAGGGGAAGGCTACACCTTC. Its translation: CASSLLLPGEGYTF.

The genes are TRBV5-1 and TRBJ2-5, with D perhaps assigned TRBD1 or TRBD2 (5 bases each). The CDR3 is 13 amino acids. V was shortened by 3 bases and J by 5 bases, with 11 bases between the two germline ends. The germline gives CDR1 SGHRS, CDR2 YFSETQ. In DNA form, the CDR3 reads TGCGCCAGCAGCTCCGGGGCCCGGGAGACCCAGTACTTC. This gives the protein CASSSGARETQYF.

In its sample, this clonotype was seen a few times. The chain has TRBV29-1 and TRBJ2-5; D might be TRBD2 (6 bases). The length of the CDR3 is 13 residues. Per the germline V gene, CDR1 is SQVTM and CDR2 is ANQGSEA. With 7 bases removed from V and 3 bases from J, the gap between germline ends came to 15 bases. As DNA, the CDR3 is TGCAGCGCCGCGCGGGGACTGGAAGAGACCCAGTACTTC. It codes for CSAARGLEETQYF.

This clonotype was observed a few times. V is TRBV6-1 and J is TRBJ2-7, with 8 bases lining up with TRBD1. Losses at the gene ends were 10 bases for V and 3 bases for J; bases not matched to a gene: 8. The CDR3 runs 13 residues. Germline assignment: CDR1 MNHNS and CDR2 SASEGT. The CDR3 region has the DNA TGTGCCACCATTGGACAGGGCTTCTACGAGCAGTACTTC. Protein product: CATIGQGFYEQYF.

This clonotype was seen ten or more times. The chain couples TRBV3-1 to TRBJ1-1, with 10 positions matching TRBD1. Per germline, CDR1 LGHDT and CDR2 YNNKEL (reference sequence). The CDR3 is 19 residues long. Trimming took 1 base from V and 3 from J; bases not matched to a gene: 14. The CDR3 sequence is CASSQARDRGWKRDTEAFF. The CDR3 DNA follows: TGTGCCAGCAGCCAAGCGCGGGACAGGGGTTGGAAACGGGACACTGAAGCTTTCTTT.

This clonotype has at least ten counts. The gene calls are TRBV20-1 and TRBJ2-3; 15 nucleotides align to TRBD2. With 5 bases clipped from V and 0 bases from J, the junction kept 12 bases outside the gene matches. The CDR3 loop spans 19 amino acids. CDR1 and CDR2 (germline): DFQATT, SNEGSKA (reference sequence). CDR3 DNA sequence: TGCAGTGCTCAACCGGGACTAGCGGGGGGACTATCCAGCACAGATACGCAGTATTTT. Its protein is CSAQPGLAGGLSSTDTQYF.

This clonotype was seen many times. The chain recombines TRBV20-1 with TRBJ2-1; the match to TRBD2 covers 8 bases. V gave up 1 base and J gave up 0 bases; unmatched junction bases: 17. Per germline, CDR1 DFQATT and CDR2 SNEGSKA (reference sequence). The CDR3 totals 20 residues. CDR3 region: CSARAFGGGIEMSSYNEQFF. CDR3 in DNA: TGCAGTGCTAGAGCCTTCGGCGGGGGGATCGAGATGAGCTCCTACAATGAGCAGTTCTTC.

This clonotype was recorded at least ten times. The V and J genes are TRBV24-1 and TRBJ2-1; the D gene could be TRBD1 or TRBD2 (5 bases each). The CDR3 extends over 15 amino acids. The germline V and J ends were trimmed by 6 bases and 2 bases, with 13 bases remaining between them. Germline lookup yields CDR1 KGHDR and CDR2 SFDVKD. CDR3 sequence reads: CATSRPGPAYNEQFF. CDR3 bases: TGTGCCACCAGTAGACCGGGACCAGCCTACAATGAGCAGTTCTTC.

This clonotype was seen repeatedly, ten times or more. The CDR3 DNA follows: TGTGCCAGCAGCCATTTGGGGACAGAGAACACTGAAGCTTTCTTT. It is translated as CASSHLGTENTEAFF. This chain connects TRBV4-2 to TRBJ1-1; TRBD1 matches 7 bases. Germline values: CDR1 LGHNA, CDR2 YNFKEQ. V was pared by 3 bases and J by 1 base, with 5 bases of the junction left unmatched. The CDR3 spans 15 residues.

The rearrangement uses TRBV4-1 and TRBJ1-5, with 9 positions matching TRBD1. This CDR3 comprises 15 residues. Germline V gives CDR1 MGHRA, CDR2 YSYEKL. After removal of 5 bases from V and 6 bases from J, the junction contained 8 bases not matched to a gene. CDR3 sequence (DNA): TGCGCCAGCAGCGAACCGGGACAGGGAAGTCAGCCCCAGCATTTT. Protein product: CASSEPGQGSQPQHF.

This clonotype occurred many times. The gene calls are TRBV9 and TRBJ1-1, with TRBD1 as a possible D gene (6 bases). Trimming took 4 bases from V and 5 from J, leaving 15 bases between them. The CDR3 spans 14 residues. CDR1 and CDR2 from the germline V gene are SGDLS and YYNGEE. The CDR3 loop reads CASSNLGGWTEAFF. The CDR3 DNA follows: TGTGCCAGCAGCAACTTGGGGGGCTGGACTGAAGCTTTCTTT.

In this sample, this clonotype turned up many times. The V gene is TRBV18, the J gene TRBJ2-5, with D unclear. The CDR3 loop spans 13 amino acids. The V gene's germline CDR1 is KGHSH and CDR2 LQKENI. Trimming stripped 2 bases from V and 1 base from J, with 5 bases between. The DNA of the CDR3 is TGTGCCAGCTCACCAGCCAGCCAAGAGACCCAGTACTTC. This codes for CASSPASQETQYF.

The sample holds many counts of this clonotype. The CDR3 coding sequence is TGTGCCAGCTCATCTACAGAGAACACCGGGGAGCTGTTTTTT. Protein sequence: CASSSTENTGELFF. The rearrangement uses TRBV18 and TRBJ2-2; no clear D gene. CDR3 length equals 14 residues. Germline CDR1 KGHSH, CDR2 LQKENI. Trimming removed 5 bases at V and 1 base at J, with 8 bases between.

The J gene is TRBJ1-6, the V gene TRBV7-3; the D is unclear. Trimming removed 6 bases at V and 0 bases at J, with 18 bases between. CDR1 is SGHTA and CDR2 is FQGTGA in the germline V gene. CDR3 length equals 18 residues. CDR3 DNA: TGTGCCAGCAGTTTAGATAGGGCTTCGAGCTCCTATAATTCACCCCTCCACTTT. Protein product: CASSLDRASSSYNSPLHF. Complete variable domain (other parts from reference TRBV7-3 and TRBJ1-6): GAGVSQTPSNKVTEKGKYVELRCDPISGHTALYWYRQSLGQGPEFLIYFQGTGAADDSGLPNDRFFAVRPEGSVSTLKIQRTERGDSAVYLCASSLDRASSSYNSPLHFGNGTRLTVT.

The rearrangement uses TRBV19 and TRBJ2-2; 7 bases are shared with TRBD1. Looked up from germline, CDR1 is LNHDA and CDR2 is SQIVND (reference sequence). V lost 1 base to trimming and J lost 5 bases; unmatched junction nucleotides: 4. This CDR3 has 15 residues. In DNA, the CDR3 is TGTGCCAGTAGTATAGGAACGGGACAGACCGGGGAGCTGTTTTTT. Its translation: CASSIGTGQTGELFF. Full variable domain (outside the CDR3, taken from reference TRBV19 and TRBJ2-2): DGGITQSPKYLFRKEGQNVTLSCEQNLNHDAMYWYRQDPGQGLRLIYYSQIVNDFQKGDIAEGYSVSREKKESFPLTVTSAQKNPTAFYLCASSIGTGQTGELFFGEGSRLTVL.